This TCR beta chain was profiled in a study of cytomegalovirus exposure and HLA in healthy donors. Study results and caveats: Later on, an analysis found that several of the most significant clusters appeared to be linked to common viral pathogens, which included parvovirus B19. An Asian-associated ancestry cluster reportedly showed fewer N-insertions than the roughly 700-donor mean in a later analysis.

Donors were nominally healthy when sampled, though unrecorded immune exposures were likely. Trimming removed 4 bases from V and 0 bases from J; junction bases left unmatched: 4. Germline CDR1 SGDLS, CDR2 YYNGEE. This CDR3 is built from 15 residues. PCR involved 60 Vbeta and 13 Jbeta primers. Method: immunoSEQ multiplex PCR; TCRdb's copy keeps in-frame clones and lacks some. Of approximately 100,000 clones in the sample, 70% were seen once. Regarding this clone: The antigen is unknown. This specimen includes other DNA sequences encoding the same CDR3.

Sequencing used PBMCs. The source of this sequence is a man in his forties in good health and CMV-seropositive. V usage is TRBV9 and J usage is TRBJ2-3; 8 bases fit TRBD2. CDR3 protein: CASSLSGTSTDTQYF. The CDR3 bases are TGTGCCAGCAGCCTTAGCGGGACTAGCACAGATACGCAGTATTTT.